Presented here are 23 T cell receptor beta chains from one specimen sequenced in a study of control samples from healthy donors and cancer patients. The data were produced by immunoSEQ multiplex PCR, yet TCRdb's version contains in-frame clones alone and is incomplete. The table shows some 130,000 clones, with just under 95% occurring only once. The sequenced sample consisted of blood. The receptors come from a man aged 30-40 years in good health.

CDR3 in amino acids: CASSEESLNEAFF. CDR3 sequence (DNA): TGTGCCAGCAGTGAAGAATCACTGAATGAAGCTTTCTTT. The V and J genes are TRBV2 and TRBJ1-1, with D unclear. V was pared by 1 base and J by 7 bases, with 10 bases between. CDR1 and CDR2 (germline): SNHLY, FYNNEI. The CDR3 has 13 amino acids.

Only one count was recorded for this clone. The chain carries TRBV6-2 or TRBV6-3 and TRBJ2-7; tentative D call: TRBD1 (6 bases). CDR3 size: 16 residues. V dropped 5 bases and J dropped 0 bases, with 17 bases sitting between them. In germline, CDR1 is MNHEY, CDR2 SVGEGT. The CDR3 protein is CASSRDRTASSYEQYF. The CDR3 nucleotides are TGTGCCAGCAGTCGGGACCGGACAGCGAGCTCCTACGAGCAGTACTTC.

The V call is TRBV19, the J call TRBJ1-1; TRBD1 aligns across 12 bases. Trimming removed 6 bases from V and 4 bases from J; junction bases left unmatched: 6. The CDR3 contains 15 residues. CDR1 is LNHDA and CDR2 is SQIVND in the germline V gene (reference sequence). The CDR3: CASRAGTGGFTEAFF. CDR3 sequence (DNA): TGTGCCAGTAGAGCCGGGACAGGGGGCTTCACTGAAGCTTTCTTT.

This chain joins TRBV29-1 and TRBJ1-1; weak D call: TRBD1 (6 bases). The ends were cut back, 7 bases at V and 7 bases at J, with 10 bases in the middle. Germline CDR1 reads SQVTM; CDR2 reads ANQGSEA. This CDR3 comprises 10 residues. DNA for the CDR3: TGCAGCGCTGAGGACAGTGAAGCTTTCTTT. It is translated as CSAEDSEAFF.

The chain is built from TRBV5-6 and TRBJ2-7, with no clear D. Trimming shortened V by 3 bases and J by 3 bases, and 13 bases separated the two germline ends. The germline V gene has CDR1 SGHDT and CDR2 YYEEEE. The CDR3 is made up of 14 amino acids. In DNA, the CDR3 is TGTGCCAGCAGCTCCCCCGGGTCTTTCTACGAGCAGTACTTC. Encoded protein: CASSSPGSFYEQYF.

The gene calls are TRBV27 and TRBJ1-2; unclear D gene. From germline, CDR1 is MNHEY and CDR2 SMNVEV (reference sequence). The CDR3 loop spans 14 amino acids. The V end lost 5 bases, the J end lost 0 bases, and 10 bases lay between the germline ends. DNA for the CDR3: TGTGCCAGCAGTCCCACCAGCCCTAACTATGGCTACACCTTC. Its protein product is CASSPTSPNYGYTF.

The J gene is TRBJ1-6, the V gene TRBV6-6; possible D gene TRBD1, 5 bases. The germline CDR1 and CDR2 sequences are MNHNY and SVGAGI (reference sequence). V was pared by 7 bases and J by 9 bases, with 22 bases between. The CDR3 spans 16 residues. In DNA form, the CDR3 reads TGTGCCAGCACTCTATCCTTCCAGGGTGAATTTTCACCCCTCCACTTT. Its translation: CASTLSFQGEFSPLHF.

The chain is built from TRBV7-2 and TRBJ1-3, with D perhaps matching TRBD1 (6 bases). The length of the CDR3 is 15 residues. V lost 4 bases to trimming and J lost 2 bases, with 12 bases between them. Germline V gene data show CDR1 as SGHTA and CDR2 as FQGNSA. The chain's CDR3 is CASSSYREAGNTIYF. The CDR3 coding sequence is TGTGCCAGCAGCTCGTACAGGGAAGCTGGAAACACCATATATTTT.

A single count supports this clone. V gene TRBV4-1 combines with J gene TRBJ2-2; 9 bases match TRBD2. Trimming took 2 bases from V and 4 from J; bases not matched to a gene: 5. The CDR3 covers 16 residues. CDR1 and CDR2 (germline): MGHRA, YSYEKL. This chain's CDR3 is CASSQPWRGGTGELFF. CDR3 nucleotides: TGCGCCAGCAGCCAACCCTGGCGGGGGGGCACCGGGGAGCTGTTTTTT.

The rearrangement uses TRBV7-9 and TRBJ2-5; D is unclear. V lost 2 bases and J lost 3, with 10 bases in between. Looked up from germline, CDR1 is SEHNR and CDR2 is FQNEAQ (reference sequence). This CDR3 has 14 amino acids. CDR3 in DNA: TGTGCCAGCAGCTTAAGCTTTTTAGAAGAGACCCAGTACTTC. It codes for CASSLSFLEETQYF.

The V call is TRBV27, the J call TRBJ2-5, with a weak D call TRBD2 (5 bases). The V and J ends lost 1 base and 3 bases respectively, with 9 bases between them. Germline CDR1 reads MNHEY; CDR2 reads SMNVEV (reference sequence). CDR3 length: 14 residues. The CDR3 DNA reads TGTGCCAGCAGTTTATTGAAAGCGGAAGAGACCCAGTACTTC. Its protein product is CASSLLKAEETQYF.

The chain employs TRBV7-9 and TRBJ2-5; D gene ambiguous. This CDR3 spans 14 amino acids. Trimming pared 2 bases from V and 1 base from J, leaving 8 bases between. Germline V gene data show CDR1 as SEHNR and CDR2 as FQNEAQ (reference sequence). In nucleotides, the CDR3 is TGTGCCAGCAGCTTAAGTGGAGTCCAAGAGACCCAGTACTTC. It yields the protein CASSLSGVQETQYF.

V is TRBV7-9 and J is TRBJ1-4; 8 bases line up with TRBD1. Germline loops: CDR1 SEHNR, CDR2 FQNEAQ (reference sequence). The V gene end was trimmed by 0 bases and the J gene end by 7 bases; junction bases not matched to a gene: 4. The CDR3 length is 15 residues. The DNA for the CDR3 is TGTGCCAGCAGCTTAGCTGGGACAGGACTTGAAAAACTGTTTTTT. It encodes CASSLAGTGLEKLFF.

The J gene is TRBJ2-5, the V gene TRBV6-6; weak D call: TRBD2 (5 bases). Trimming left V 6 bases short and J 4 bases short, with 12 bases between. CDR1 and CDR2 from the germline V gene are MNHNY and SVGAGI (reference sequence). The CDR3 has 13 residues. CDR3 region: CASSPRGLETQYF. Here the CDR3 DNA reads TGTGCCAGCAGCCCTCGGGGATTAGAGACCCAGTACTTC.

This clone was observed once. CDR3 coding DNA: TGTGCCAGTACCCCCCAGAGGGCCCGCTCTGGGGCCAACGTCCTGACTTTC. It encodes CASTPQRARSGANVLTF. V is TRBV19 and J is TRBJ2-6; possibly TRBD2 for D (5 bases). V was trimmed by 7 bases and J by 0 bases, leaving 16 bases between them. CDR1 LNHDA and CDR2 SQIVND come from the germline V gene (reference sequence). The CDR3 totals 17 residues.

This chain connects TRBV7-9 to TRBJ1-2, with D uncertain. The germline V gene encodes CDR1 SEHNR and CDR2 FQNEAQ (reference sequence). This CDR3 contains 13 residues. The V gene lost 8 bases and the J gene lost 2 bases, with 12 bases spanning the gap. The CDR3 region has the DNA TGTGCCAGCTTGGAAGTCCAAAACTATGGCTACACCTTC. This gives the protein CASLEVQNYGYTF.

The rearrangement joins TRBV6-2 or TRBV6-3 to TRBJ2-6, with unresolved D. The V gene lost 5 bases and the J gene lost 0 bases, with 8 bases spanning the gap. In germline, CDR1 is MNHEY, CDR2 SVGEGT. The CDR3 has 15 amino acids. The CDR3 sequence: CASSRDPSGANVLTF. The CDR3 bases are TGTGCCAGCAGTAGGGATCCCTCTGGGGCCAACGTCCTGACTTTC.

The J gene is TRBJ1-5, the V gene TRBV2; 7 bases align to TRBD1. The J segment lost 3 bases and the V segment lost 6 bases, leaving 14 bases of the junction unmatched. Germline values: CDR1 SNHLY, CDR2 FYNNEI. CDR3 length: 17 amino acids. DNA for the CDR3: TGTGCCAGCAGCCTAGACAGGGATTGGGGGAACAATCAGCCCCAGCATTTT. This gives the protein CASSLDRDWGNNQPQHF.

This chain joins TRBV27 and TRBJ2-7; 8 positions match TRBD1. The CDR3 runs 14 residues. V lost 6 bases, J lost 1 base, and 5 bases stayed unmatched. CDR1 is MNHEY, CDR2 SMNVEV, per germline (reference sequence). CDR3 sequence: CASRKTGASYEQYF. In DNA, the CDR3 is TGTGCCAGCAGAAAGACAGGGGCATCCTACGAGCAGTACTTC.

V gene TRBV6-2 or TRBV6-3 combines with J gene TRBJ1-5; 8 bases line up with TRBD1. This CDR3 has 14 amino acids. Germline values: CDR1 MNHEY, CDR2 SVGEGT. J gave up 0 bases and V 5 bases, and 0 bases lay outside the gene matches. DNA for the CDR3: TGTGCCAGCAGTGGGACAGGTAGCAATCAGCCCCAGCATTTT. Its protein product is CASSGTGSNQPQHF.

The V call is TRBV4-1, the J call TRBJ1-1, with 8 positions matching TRBD1. The CDR3 sequence is 14 residues long. The V and J ends lost 1 base and 6 bases, in that order; junction bases with no gene match: 4. The germline V gene has CDR1 MGHRA and CDR2 YSYEKL. The CDR3 loop is CASSQGTGMAEAFF. As DNA, the CDR3 is TGCGCCAGCAGCCAAGGGACAGGGATGGCTGAAGCTTTCTTT.

The chain couples TRBV30 to TRBJ1-3; D remains ambiguous. V shed 0 bases and J shed 2 bases, with 8 bases lying between them. This CDR3 comprises 14 residues. Germline V CDR1 and CDR2: GTSNPN, SVGIG (reference sequence). The CDR3 loop reads CAWSVGIAGNTIYF. Here the CDR3 DNA reads TGTGCCTGGAGTGTCGGCATTGCTGGAAACACCATATATTTT.

The V and J genes are TRBV7-2 and TRBJ2-1; 8 bases are shared with TRBD2. V was clipped by 5 bases and J by 5 bases; unmatched bases: 14. The germline V gene has CDR1 SGHTA and CDR2 FQGNSA. CDR3 size: 17 residues. This chain's CDR3 is CASSPQGGRGANNEQFF. For the CDR3, the DNA is TGTGCCAGCAGCCCCCAGGGTGGGCGGGGGGCCAACAATGAGCAGTTCTTC.